A selection of T cell receptor beta chains follows, all from one sample in a study of T cell responses to AZD1222 COVID-19 vaccine. Clones were read by immunoSEQ multiplex PCR, and TCRdb kept only the in-frame ones, dropping some. The table has roughly 100,000 clones, approximately 89% seen once. This specimen consisted of peripheral blood, obtained on day 0 of AZD1222 vaccination. Receptor source: an adult in good health. The CDR3 runs from the conserved cysteine through the conserved F or W. The D gene is left open where the match is weak. Part of the rows lack a size; the others show once, few, many or a class for expanded clones.

cdr3_length clone_size j_call d_call v_call cdr3_nt cdr3_aa
14 once TRBJ2-5 . TRBV6-5 TGTGCCAGCAGTTACTCGTCACTCCAAGAGACCCAGTACTTC CASSYSSLQETQYF
15 . TRBJ2-5 . TRBV7-6 TGTGCCAGCAGCTTAGCAGACAACCACCAAGAGACCCAGTACTTC CASSLADNHQETQYF
14 few TRBJ2-1 . TRBV6-5 TGTGCCAGCAGCCAGAGGGTTACAGGCGGTGAGCAGTTCTTC CASSQRVTGGEQFF
14 . TRBJ1-2 . TRBV18 TGTGCCAGCTCACCACCATCAGCTAACTATGGCTACACCTTC CASSPPSANYGYTF
15 . TRBJ2-1 TRBD2 TRBV5-1 TGCGCCAGCAGCTTGGTGGTAGCGGGAGGAAGTGAGCAGTTCTTC CASSLVVAGGSEQFF
16 once TRBJ2-7 . TRBV27 TGTGCCAGCAGTCCCGGGCCGGGGGCCGCTACCTACGAGCAGTACTTC CASSPGPGAATYEQYF
16 . TRBJ1-1 TRBD1 TRBV7-2 TGTGCCAGCAGCCTCGTGCCGGGACAGGGTTTTAGTGAAGCTTTCTTT CASSLVPGQGFSEAFF
18 few TRBJ2-2 TRBD2 TRBV19 TGTGCCAGTAGTACAACACATGGCGGGAGGGGGCCTACGGCGGAGCTGTTTTTT CASSTTHGGRGPTAELFF
15 . TRBJ1-4 . TRBV6-6 TGTGCCAGCAGTACGCCGCACGCTGGGAGTGAAAAACTGTTTTTT CASSTPHAGSEKLFF
16 . TRBJ2-1 TRBD2 TRBV18 TGTGCCAGCTCACCACCTGGACTAGCGGCCTACAATGAGCAGTTCTTC CASSPPGLAAYNEQFF
12 . TRBJ2-7 . TRBV28 TGTACCTCAGGGCGCGGAACCTACGAGCAGTACTTC CTSGRGTYEQYF
12 . TRBJ1-2 . TRBV5-6 TGTGCCAGCAGCTTGCAACACAATGGCTACACCTTC CASSLQHNGYTF
15 . TRBJ1-4 . TRBV6-5 TGTGCCAGCAGTTACTCGCTATTGGCAGGGGAAAAACTGTTTTTT CASSYSLLAGEKLFF
17 . TRBJ1-4 TRBD1 TRBV28 TGTGCCAGCAGGTCTCCGGGACAGGCGTTTTCTTTTGAAAAACTGTTTTTT CASRSPGQAFSFEKLFF
14 . TRBJ2-1 TRBD2 TRBV15 TGTGCCACCATCGGGGCGGGGGACGGAAATGAGCAGTTCTTC CATIGAGDGNEQFF
13 . TRBJ2-2 . TRBV7-2 TGTGCCAGCAGCTTGGAAAACACCGGGGAGCTGTTTTTT CASSLENTGELFF
14 . TRBJ1-2 TRBD1 TRBV19 TGTGCCAGTAAACCGACAGGGCTTAACTATGGCTACACCTTC CASKPTGLNYGYTF
16 . TRBJ1-3 . TRBV18 TGTGCCAGCTCACCACCGGGTATAGGTTCTGGAAACACCATATATTTT CASSPPGIGSGNTIYF
13 . TRBJ1-2 . TRBV6-4 TGTGCCAGCAGCGCGCAGGGAAACTATGGCTACACCTTC CASSAQGNYGYTF
15 . TRBJ1-5 TRBD1 TRBV19 TGTGCCAGTAGTGACTATACAGGGGGCGGGCAGCCCCAGCATTTT CASSDYTGGGQPQHF
14 . TRBJ1-2 . TRBV4-1 TGCGCCAGCAGCCAAGAAAACAGAAACTATGGCTACACCTTC CASSQENRNYGYTF
13 . TRBJ1-1 . TRBV11-2 TGTGCCAGCACCTTCGATAGGTGGACTGAAGCTTTCTTT CASTFDRWTEAFF
14 . TRBJ1-2 TRBD1 TRBV3-1/TRBV3-2 TGTGCCAGCAGCCGACAGGGCGGGAACTATGGCTACACCTTC CASSRQGGNYGYTF
15 . TRBJ2-5 TRBD1 TRBV7-8 TGTGCCAGCAGAGCCGGGACAGGGTGGGAAGAGACCCAGTACTTC CASRAGTGWEETQYF
14 . TRBJ1-5 . TRBV15 TGTGCCACCATGAAGGGGTATGTTGATCAGCCCCAGCATTTT CATMKGYVDQPQHF
14 once TRBJ1-3 . TRBV18 TGTGCCAGCTCAACATCAGCAGACGGAAACACCATATATTTT CASSTSADGNTIYF
13 . TRBJ1-4 . TRBV5-1 TGCGCCAGCAGCTTGGTTGAGGGGGAAAAACTGTTTTTT CASSLVEGEKLFF
16 once TRBJ2-1 . TRBV2 TGTGCCAGCATATCGGACGGGGCGGGAAGCCTCAATGAGCAGTTCTTC CASISDGAGSLNEQFF
16 . TRBJ2-1 . TRBV3-1/TRBV3-2 TGTGCCAGCAGCCGCCGGGGCAAAGTCTCCTACAATGAGCAGTTCTTC CASSRRGKVSYNEQFF
13 once TRBJ2-7 . TRBV10-1 TGCGCCAGCAGTGAGATGCAGACCTACGAGCAGTACTTC CASSEMQTYEQYF
13 . TRBJ1-2 . TRBV5-1 TGCGCCAGCACACCACAGCGCGGCTATGGCTACACCTTC CASTPQRGYGYTF
14 . TRBJ1-1 . TRBV5-1 TGCGCCAGCAGCTTGGGTGCGTCTCAGGCTGAAGCTTTCTTT CASSLGASQAEAFF
15 . TRBJ2-2 . TRBV19 TGTGCCAGTAAGGTGGGGGGCCCGAACACCGGGGAGCTGTTTTTT CASKVGGPNTGELFF
12 . TRBJ1-1 . TRBV6-2/TRBV6-3 TGTGCCAGCAGTCGGACGAACACTGAAGCTTTCTTT CASSRTNTEAFF
13 . TRBJ1-1 TRBD1 TRBV7-3 TGTGCCAGCAGCCAACAGGGGGACACTGAAGCTTTCTTT CASSQQGDTEAFF
13 . TRBJ1-2 . TRBV7-9 TGTGCCAGCAGCCCTCACGAGGCCGGGGGCTACACCTTC CASSPHEAGGYTF
15 once TRBJ1-5 . TRBV3-1/TRBV3-2 TGTGCCAGCAGCCAAAAGGGCGGTAGCAATCAGCCCCAGCATTTT CASSQKGGSNQPQHF
15 once TRBJ2-7 . TRBV28 TGTGCCAGCAGCCCAGGGGCGGCAGGGAACCGCGAGCAGTACTTC CASSPGAAGNREQYF
19 . TRBJ1-6 TRBD1 TRBV28 TGTGCCAGCAGTTTAAGGACAGGGGTACGTTGGGGGTTAGAATCACCCCTCCACTTT CASSLRTGVRWGLESPLHF
11 . TRBJ1-1 . TRBV20-1 TGCAGTGCTAGAAGGACTACTGAAGCTTTCTTT CSARRTTEAFF
14 once TRBJ2-1 TRBD1 TRBV28 TGTGCCAGCAGGGAGGACAGGGAATACAATGAGCAGTTCTTC CASREDREYNEQFF
15 . TRBJ2-7 . TRBV5-1 TGCGCCAGCAGCTTCGGAGAGGGGAACTCCTACGAGCAGTACTTC CASSFGEGNSYEQYF
15 once TRBJ2-3 . TRBV4-3 TGCGCCAGCAGCCATGGGGCAGGGTCAGCAGATACGCAGTATTTT CASSHGAGSADTQYF
15 . TRBJ2-7 TRBD1 TRBV18 TGTGCCAGCTCCCGCACCGGGACAGATTCCTACGAGCAGTACTTC CASSRTGTDSYEQYF
14 . TRBJ1-6 . TRBV5-4 TGTGCCAGCAACCCTCGGGGGGGCAATTCACCCCTCCACTTT CASNPRGGNSPLHF
14 . TRBJ2-7 . TRBV2 TGTGCCAGCAGTGAATGGGGCCACTCCTACGAGCAGTACTTC CASSEWGHSYEQYF
14 . TRBJ1-3 . TRBV18 TGTGCCAGCTCACTACAGGTCTCTGGAAACACCATATATTTT CASSLQVSGNTIYF
14 . TRBJ1-2 TRBD1 TRBV7-2 TGTGCCAGCAGCGCCCGGGACAGGGACAGTGGCTACACCTTC CASSARDRDSGYTF
16 . TRBJ2-7 . TRBV18 TGTGCCAGCTCACCACCTCCCCCCCAAAGCTCCTACGAGCAGTACTTC CASSPPPPQSSYEQYF
17 few TRBJ1-2 . TRBV3-1/TRBV3-2 TGTGCCAGCAGCCTCTCCCGTCGGGGGGAATCAAACTATGGCTACACCTTC CASSLSRRGESNYGYTF
15 once TRBJ1-2 TRBD1 TRBV19 TGTGCCAGTTTGGAAGGACAGGGGGCTGTAGGAGGCTACACCTTC CASLEGQGAVGGYTF
12 . TRBJ1-5 . TRBV6-5 TGTGCCAACTCAGGACCTAATCAGCCCCAGCATTTT CANSGPNQPQHF